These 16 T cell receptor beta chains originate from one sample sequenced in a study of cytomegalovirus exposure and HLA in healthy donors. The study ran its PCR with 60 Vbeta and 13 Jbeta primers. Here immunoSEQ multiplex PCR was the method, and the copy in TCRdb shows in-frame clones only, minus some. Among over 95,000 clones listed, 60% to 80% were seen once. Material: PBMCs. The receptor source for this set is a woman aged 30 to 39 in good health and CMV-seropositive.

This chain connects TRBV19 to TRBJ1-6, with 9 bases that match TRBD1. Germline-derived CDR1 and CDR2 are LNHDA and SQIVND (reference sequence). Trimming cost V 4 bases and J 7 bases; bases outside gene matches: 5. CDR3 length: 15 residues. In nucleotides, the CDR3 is TGTGCCAGTAGTACGGGACAGGGAGTGAATTCACCCCTCCACTTT. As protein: CASSTGQGVNSPLHF.

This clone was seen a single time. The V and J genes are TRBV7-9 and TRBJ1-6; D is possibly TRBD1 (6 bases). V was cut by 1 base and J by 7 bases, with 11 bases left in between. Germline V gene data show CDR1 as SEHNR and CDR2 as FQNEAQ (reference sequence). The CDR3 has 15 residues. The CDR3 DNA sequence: TGTGCCAGCAGCTTAGACAGGGTTTGGAATTCACCCCTCCACTTT. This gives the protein CASSLDRVWNSPLHF.

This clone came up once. The CDR3 loop is CASSQENYEQYF. CDR3 in DNA: TGTGCCAGCAGCCAAGAGAACTACGAGCAGTACTTC. The V call is TRBV7-9, the J call TRBJ2-7, with D uncertain. Germline V lookup: CDR1 SEHNR, CDR2 FQNEAQ (reference sequence). CDR3 length: 12 amino acids. The V end lost 5 bases, the J end lost 3 bases, and 8 bases lay between the germline ends.

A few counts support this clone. The CDR3, as DNA: TGTGCCAGCAGAAACAGACTAACCACAGATACGCAGTATTTT. Amino acid sequence: CASRNRLTTDTQYF. The V gene is TRBV2, the J gene TRBJ2-3, with D possibly TRBD2 on 5 matching bases. Germline assignment: CDR1 SNHLY and CDR2 FYNNEI. Trimming removed 6 bases from V and 2 bases from J, with 12 bases in between. The CDR3 extends over 14 amino acids.

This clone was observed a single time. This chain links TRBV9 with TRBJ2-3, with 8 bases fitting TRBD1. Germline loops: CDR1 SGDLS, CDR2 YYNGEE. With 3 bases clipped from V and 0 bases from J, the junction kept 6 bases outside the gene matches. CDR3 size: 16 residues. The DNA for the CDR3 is TGTGCCAGCAGCGCTCATCAGGGGGCTAGCACAGATACGCAGTATTTT. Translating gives CASSAHQGASTDTQYF.

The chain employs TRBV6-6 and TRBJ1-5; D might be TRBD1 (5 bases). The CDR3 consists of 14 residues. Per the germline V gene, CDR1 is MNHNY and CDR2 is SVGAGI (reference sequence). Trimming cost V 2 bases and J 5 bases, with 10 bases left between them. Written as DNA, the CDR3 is TGTGCCAGCAGTTACATACAGGTCGATCAGCCCCAGCATTTT. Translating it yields CASSYIQVDQPQHF.

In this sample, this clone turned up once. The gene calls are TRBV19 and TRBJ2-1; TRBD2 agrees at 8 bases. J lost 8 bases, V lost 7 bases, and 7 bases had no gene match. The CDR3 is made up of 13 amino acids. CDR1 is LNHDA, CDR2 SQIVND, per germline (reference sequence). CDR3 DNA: TGTGCCAGTATCGGGAGGGTTGGTGATGAGCAGTTCTTC. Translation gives CASIGRVGDEQFF.

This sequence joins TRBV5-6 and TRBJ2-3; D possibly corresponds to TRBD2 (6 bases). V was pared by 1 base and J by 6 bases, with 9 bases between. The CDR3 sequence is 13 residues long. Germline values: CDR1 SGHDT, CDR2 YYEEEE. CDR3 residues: CASSLKGLDTQYF. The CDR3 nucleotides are TGTGCCAGCAGCTTGAAGGGACTGGATACGCAGTATTTT.

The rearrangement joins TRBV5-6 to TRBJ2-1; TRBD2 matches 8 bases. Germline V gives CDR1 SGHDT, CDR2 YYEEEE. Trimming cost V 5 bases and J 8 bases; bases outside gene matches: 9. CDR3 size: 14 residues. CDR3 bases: TGTGCCAGCAGACGGTCGGGAGGGCCGGATGAGCAGTTCTTC. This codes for CASRRSGGPDEQFF. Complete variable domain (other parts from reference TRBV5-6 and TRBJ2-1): DAGVTQSPTHLIKTRGQQVTLRCSPKSGHDTVSWYQQALGQGPQFIFQYYEEEERQRGNFPDRFSGHQFPNYSSELNVNALLLGDSALYLCASRRSGGPDEQFFGPGTRLTVL.

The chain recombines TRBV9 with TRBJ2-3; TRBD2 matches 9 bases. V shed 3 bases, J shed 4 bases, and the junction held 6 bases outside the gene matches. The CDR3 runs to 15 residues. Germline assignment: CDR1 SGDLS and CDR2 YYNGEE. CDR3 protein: CASSETSGLADTQYF. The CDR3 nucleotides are TGTGCCAGCAGCGAAACTAGCGGGTTGGCAGATACGCAGTATTTT.

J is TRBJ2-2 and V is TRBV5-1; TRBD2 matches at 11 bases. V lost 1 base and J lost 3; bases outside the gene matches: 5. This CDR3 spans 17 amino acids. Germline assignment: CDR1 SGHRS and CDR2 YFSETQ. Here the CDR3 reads CASSLMISGGDTGELFF. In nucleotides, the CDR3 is TGCGCCAGCAGCTTGATGATTAGCGGGGGGGACACCGGGGAGCTGTTTTTT.

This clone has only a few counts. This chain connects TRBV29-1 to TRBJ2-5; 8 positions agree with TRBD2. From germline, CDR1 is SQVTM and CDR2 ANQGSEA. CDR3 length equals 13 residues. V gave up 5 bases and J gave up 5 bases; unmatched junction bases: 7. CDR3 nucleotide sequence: TGCAGCGTTCATAGCGGGACGGGGGAGACCCAGTACTTC. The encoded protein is CSVHSGTGETQYF.

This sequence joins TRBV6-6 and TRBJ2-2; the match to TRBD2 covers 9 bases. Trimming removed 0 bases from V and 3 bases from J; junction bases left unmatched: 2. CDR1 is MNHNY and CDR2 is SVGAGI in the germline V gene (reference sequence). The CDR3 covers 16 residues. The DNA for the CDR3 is TGTGCCAGCAGTTACTCGGGACTAGCTGACACCGGGGAGCTGTTTTTT. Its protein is CASSYSGLADTGELFF.

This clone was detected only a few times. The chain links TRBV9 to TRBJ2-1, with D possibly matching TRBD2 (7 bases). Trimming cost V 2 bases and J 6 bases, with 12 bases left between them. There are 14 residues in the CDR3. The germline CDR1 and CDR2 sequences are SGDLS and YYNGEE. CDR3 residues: CASSVRGGPNEQFF. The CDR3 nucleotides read TGTGCCAGCAGCGTGAGGGGGGGGCCCAATGAGCAGTTCTTC.

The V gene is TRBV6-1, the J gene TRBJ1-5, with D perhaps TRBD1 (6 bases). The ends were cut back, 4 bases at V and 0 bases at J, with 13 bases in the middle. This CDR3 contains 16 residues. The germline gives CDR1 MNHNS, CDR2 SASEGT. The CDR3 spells CASSVTTGLSNQPQHF. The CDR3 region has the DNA TGTGCCAGCAGTGTAACAACAGGGCTTAGCAATCAGCCCCAGCATTTT.

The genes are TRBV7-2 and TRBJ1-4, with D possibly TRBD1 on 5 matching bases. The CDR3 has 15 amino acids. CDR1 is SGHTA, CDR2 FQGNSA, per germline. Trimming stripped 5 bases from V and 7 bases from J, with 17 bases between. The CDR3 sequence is CASSPPATGGEKLFF. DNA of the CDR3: TGTGCCAGCAGCCCCCCGGCCACCGGGGGTGAAAAACTGTTTTTT.